The T cell receptor (beta chain) under discussion was sequenced for a study of cytomegalovirus exposure and HLA in healthy donors. Study-wide findings and caveats: The authors confirmed in vitro that three CMV-associated chains were specific for CMV antigens.

This CDR3 is built from 12 residues. The V end lost 3 bases, the J end lost 6 bases, and 9 bases lay between the germline ends. Germline assignment: CDR1 MDHEN and CDR2 SYDVKM. With regard to this clone: Its antigen remains unidentified.

Only in-frame clones appear in the TCRdb table, and some are missing; sequencing was by immunoSEQ multiplex PCR. The sample shows 150,000 to 200,000 clones, 75% to 90% of them seen only once. V is TRBV28 and J is TRBJ2-7; TRBD2 is a possible D gene (5 bases). This sequence was found in a man aged 18 to 30 in good health and CMV-seropositive. Material for sequencing was PBMCs. CDR3: CASSFPAGEQYF. In DNA form, the CDR3 reads TGTGCCAGCAGTTTTCCGGCGGGCGAGCAGTACTTC.